A selection of T cell receptor beta chains follows, all from one sample in a study of blood T cell repertoires in COVID-19. The assay was immunoSEQ multiplex PCR, and TCRdb's table has in-frame clones only and misses some. The sample carries 200,000 to 250,000 clones, more than 70% recorded once. Sequencing input: peripheral blood. Receptor source: a woman in her thirties with COVID-19, enrolled during active disease. Each CDR3 is given with its conserved first and last residue. The D gene is left open where the match is weak. Size values are once, few and many counts, or a class for expanded clones, and some rows have none.

clone_size | d_call | j_call | v_call | cdr3_aa | cdr3_nt
- | TRBD2 | TRBJ2-5 | TRBV19 | CASSTLRLAAHFDQETQYF | TGTGCCAGTAGTACGTTGAGACTAGCGGCGCACTTTGACCAAGAGACCCAGTACTTC
- | - | TRBJ1-2 | TRBV3-1/TRBV3-2 | CASSPQGLQGGFGYTF | TGTGCCAGCAGCCCCCAGGGGCTCCAGGGCGGTTTTGGCTACACCTTC
- | - | TRBJ1-2 | TRBV19 | CASSIQRQEGYTF | TGTGCCAGTAGTATACAACGACAGGAGGGCTACACCTTC
- | TRBD1 | TRBJ2-2 | TRBV28 | CASSLHTGGDGELFF | TGTGCCAGCAGTTTACACACAGGGGGTGATGGAGAGCTGTTTTTT
- | TRBD2 | TRBJ2-3 | TRBV30 | CAWSLAGAPDTQYF | TGTGCCTGGAGCTTAGCGGGAGCCCCAGATACGCAGTATTTT
- | - | TRBJ1-5 | TRBV19 | CASSKEGLDRGFLNSNQPQHF | TGTGCCAGTAGTAAGGAAGGTCTTGATAGGGGGTTCCTGAATAGCAATCAGCCCCAGCATTTT
- | TRBD1 | TRBJ1-2 | TRBV7-2 | CASSLADRDYGYTF | TGTGCCAGCAGCTTAGCGGACAGGGACTATGGCTACACCTTC
- | TRBD1 | TRBJ2-7 | TRBV9 | CASSAPGTEPYEQYF | TGTGCCAGCAGCGCACCCGGGACAGAGCCCTACGAGCAGTACTTC
- | TRBD2 | TRBJ2-7 | TRBV6-2/TRBV6-3 | CASSPGGAGGPYEQYF | TGTGCCAGCAGCCCCGGGGGTGCGGGGGGCCCCTACGAGCAGTACTTC
- | TRBD2 | TRBJ2-2 | TRBV7-2 | CASSLRPGLAGETGELFF | TGTGCCAGCAGCCTCCGCCCAGGACTAGCGGGAGAAACCGGGGAGCTGTTTTTT
once | - | TRBJ1-1 | TRBV11-2 | CASSLRGEINTEAFF | TGTGCCAGCAGCCTACGGGGGGAAATCAACACTGAAGCTTTCTTT
- | - | TRBJ1-1 | TRBV27 | CASTPQGWDTEAFF | TGTGCCAGCACACCACAGGGATGGGACACTGAAGCTTTCTTT
- | - | TRBJ1-3 | TRBV5-8 | CASSVTGNTIYF | TGTGCCAGCAGCGTTACTGGAAACACCATATATTTT
- | TRBD1 | TRBJ2-5 | TRBV12-5 | CASGTGALKETQYF | TGTGCTAGTGGGACAGGGGCGCTAAAAGAGACCCAGTACTTC
- | TRBD2 | TRBJ2-3 | TRBV7-2 | CASSPASGSWGDTQYF | TGTGCCAGCAGCCCCGCTAGCGGGAGCTGGGGAGATACGCAGTATTTT
- | TRBD1 | TRBJ2-5 | TRBV27 | CASSPHRGETQYF | TGTGCCAGCAGTCCCCACAGGGGCGAGACCCAGTACTTC
- | - | TRBJ2-3 | TRBV30 | CAWSVVPGSTDTQYF | TGTGCCTGGAGTGTAGTCCCGGGAAGTACAGATACGCAGTATTTT
- | - | TRBJ2-7 | TRBV27 | CASSFGRHSYEQYF | TGTGCCAGCAGTTTCGGCAGGCATTCCTACGAGCAGTACTTC
- | TRBD2 | TRBJ2-7 | TRBV4-1 | CASSPLPVASGSPYEQYF | TGCGCCAGCAGCCCCCTTCCGGTGGCTAGCGGGAGCCCGTACGAGCAGTACTTC
- | - | TRBJ1-2 | TRBV7-2 | CASSPGGTYNYGYTF | TGTGCCAGCAGCCCAGGAGGGACCTATAACTATGGCTACACCTTC
- | TRBD2 | TRBJ2-3 | TRBV5-1 | CASSQRGRGDTQYF | TGCGCCAGCAGCCAGCGCGGGCGGGGGGATACGCAGTATTTT
- | - | TRBJ2-1 | TRBV4-3 | CASSQADSFGGMYNEQFF | TGCGCCAGCAGCCAAGCGGACTCCTTCGGGGGAATGTACAATGAGCAGTTCTTC
- | TRBD2 | TRBJ2-2 | TRBV6-5 | CASTWGGTSTGELFF | TGTGCCAGCACCTGGGGGGGGACGTCCACCGGGGAGCTGTTTTTT
- | - | TRBJ2-2 | TRBV5-6 | CASSLPSLFGELFF | TGTGCCAGCAGCTTGCCTAGTTTGTTCGGGGAGCTGTTTTTT
- | - | TRBJ2-7 | TRBV7-9 | CASSEPGGQTYEQYF | TGTGCCAGCAGCGAACCTGGGGGACAAACCTACGAGCAGTACTTC
- | - | TRBJ2-3 | TRBV5-1 | CASSPGQEGDTQYF | TGCGCCAGCAGCCCCGGACAGGAGGGAGATACGCAGTATTTT
- | - | TRBJ1-6 | TRBV7-8 | CASSLGWPGSPLHF | TGTGCCAGCAGCTTAGGCTGGCCAGGGTCACCCCTCCACTTT
- | - | TRBJ1-1 | TRBV5-1 | CASSLWVMPGSATEAFF | TGCGCCAGCAGCTTGTGGGTTATGCCAGGGTCAGCCACTGAAGCTTTCTTT
- | TRBD2 | TRBJ2-3 | TRBV7-9 | CASSITGTSDTDTQYF | TGTGCCAGCAGCATAACCGGGACTAGCGACACAGATACGCAGTATTTT
- | - | TRBJ1-2 | TRBV2 | CASDTGHGYTF | TGTGCCAGCGATACAGGTCATGGCTACACCTTC
once | TRBD2 | TRBJ2-2 | TRBV5-1 | CASTRGSSGSAGELFF | TGCGCCAGCACCCGCGGGTCTAGCGGGAGCGCCGGGGAGCTGTTTTTT
- | - | TRBJ2-3 | TRBV7-2 | CASSSDGPPDTQYF | TGTGCCAGCAGCAGCGACGGCCCCCCAGATACGCAGTATTTT